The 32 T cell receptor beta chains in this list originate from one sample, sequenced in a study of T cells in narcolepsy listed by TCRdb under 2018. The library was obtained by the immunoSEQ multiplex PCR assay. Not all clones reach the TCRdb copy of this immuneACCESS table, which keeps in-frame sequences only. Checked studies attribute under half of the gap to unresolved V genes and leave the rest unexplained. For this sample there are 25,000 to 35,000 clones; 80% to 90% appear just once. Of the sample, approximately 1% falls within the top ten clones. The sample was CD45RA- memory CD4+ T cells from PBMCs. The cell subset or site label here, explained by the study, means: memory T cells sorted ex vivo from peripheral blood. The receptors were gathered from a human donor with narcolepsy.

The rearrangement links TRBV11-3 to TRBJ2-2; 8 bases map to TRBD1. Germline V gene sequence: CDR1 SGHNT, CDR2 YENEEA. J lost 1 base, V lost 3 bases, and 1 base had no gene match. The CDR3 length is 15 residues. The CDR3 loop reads CASSFGTGNTGELFF. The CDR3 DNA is TGTGCCAGCAGCTTCGGGACAGGGAACACCGGGGAGCTGTTTTTT.

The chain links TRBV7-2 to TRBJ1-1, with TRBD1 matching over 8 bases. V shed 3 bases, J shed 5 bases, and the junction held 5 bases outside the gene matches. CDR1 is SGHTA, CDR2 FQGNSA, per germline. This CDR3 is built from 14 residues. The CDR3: CASSFKNRGTEAFF. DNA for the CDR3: TGTGCCAGCAGCTTTAAAAACAGGGGGACTGAAGCTTTCTTT. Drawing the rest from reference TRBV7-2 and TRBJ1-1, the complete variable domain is GAGVSQSPSNKVTEKGKDVELRCDPISGHTALYWYRQSLGQGLEFLIYFQGNSAPDKSGLPSDRFSAERTGGSVSTLTIQRTQQEDSAVYLCASSFKNRGTEAFFGQGTRLTVV.

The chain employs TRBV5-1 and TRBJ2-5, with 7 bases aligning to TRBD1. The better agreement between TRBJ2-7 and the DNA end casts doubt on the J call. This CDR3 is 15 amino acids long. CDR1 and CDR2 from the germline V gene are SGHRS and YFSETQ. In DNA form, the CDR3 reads TGCGCCAGCAGCTCGACCGGGACAGCCGTCGGCGAGCAGTACTTC. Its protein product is CASSSTGTAVGEQYF.

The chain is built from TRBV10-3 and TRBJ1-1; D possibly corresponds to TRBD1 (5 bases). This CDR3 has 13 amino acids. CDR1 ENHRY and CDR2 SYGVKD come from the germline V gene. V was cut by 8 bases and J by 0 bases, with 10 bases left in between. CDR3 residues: CAIQGGMNTEAFF. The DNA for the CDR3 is TGTGCCATCCAGGGAGGCATGAACACTGAAGCTTTCTTT.

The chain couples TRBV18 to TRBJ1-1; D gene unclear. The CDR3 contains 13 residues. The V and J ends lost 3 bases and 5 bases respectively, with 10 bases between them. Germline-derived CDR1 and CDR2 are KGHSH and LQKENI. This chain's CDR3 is CASSPLPGTEAFF. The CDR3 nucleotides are TGTGCCAGCTCACCGCTCCCGGGGACTGAAGCTTTCTTT. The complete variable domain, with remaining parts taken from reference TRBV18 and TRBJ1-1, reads NAGVMQNPRHLVRRRGQEARLRCSPMKGHSHVYWYRQLPEEGLKFMVYLQKENIIDESGMPKERFSAEFPKEGPSILRIQQVVRGDSAAYFCASSPLPGTEAFFGQGTRLTVV.

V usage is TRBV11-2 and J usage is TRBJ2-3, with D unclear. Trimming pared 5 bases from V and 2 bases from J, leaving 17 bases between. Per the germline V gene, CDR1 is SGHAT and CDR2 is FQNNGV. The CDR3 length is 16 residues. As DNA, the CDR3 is TGTGCCAGCAGCCCTGATTGGGCCCCTTCCACAGATACGCAGTATTTT. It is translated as CASSPDWAPSTDTQYF.

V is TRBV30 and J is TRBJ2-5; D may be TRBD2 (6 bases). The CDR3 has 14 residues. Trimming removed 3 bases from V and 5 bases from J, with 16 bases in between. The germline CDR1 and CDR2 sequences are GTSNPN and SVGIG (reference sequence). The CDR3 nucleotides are TGTGCCTGGAGATCATACGGGAGCGGGGAGACCCAGTACTTC. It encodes CAWRSYGSGETQYF.

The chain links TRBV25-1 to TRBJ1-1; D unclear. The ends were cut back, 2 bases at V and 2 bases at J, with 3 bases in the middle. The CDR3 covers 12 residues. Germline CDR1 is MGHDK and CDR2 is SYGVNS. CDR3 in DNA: TGTGCCAGCAGTGAAAGAAACACTGAAGCTTTCTTT. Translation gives CASSERNTEAFF.

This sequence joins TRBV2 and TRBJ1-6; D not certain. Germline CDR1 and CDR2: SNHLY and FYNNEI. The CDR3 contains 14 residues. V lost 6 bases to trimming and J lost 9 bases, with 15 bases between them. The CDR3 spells CASSPAITGSPLHF. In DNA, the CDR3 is TGTGCCAGCAGCCCTGCTATTACCGGTTCACCCCTCCACTTT.

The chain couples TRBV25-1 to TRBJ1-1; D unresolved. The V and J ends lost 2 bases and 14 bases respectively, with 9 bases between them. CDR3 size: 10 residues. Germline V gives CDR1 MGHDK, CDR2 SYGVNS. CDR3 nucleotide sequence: TGTGCCAGCAGTGAAGTGCGGGTCTTCTTT. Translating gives CASSEVRVFF.

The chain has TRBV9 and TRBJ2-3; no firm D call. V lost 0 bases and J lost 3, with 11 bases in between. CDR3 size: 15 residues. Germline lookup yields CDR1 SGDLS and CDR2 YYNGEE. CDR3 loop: CASSVVSTDTDTQYF. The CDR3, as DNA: TGTGCCAGCAGCGTAGTCTCCACGGATACAGATACGCAGTATTTT.

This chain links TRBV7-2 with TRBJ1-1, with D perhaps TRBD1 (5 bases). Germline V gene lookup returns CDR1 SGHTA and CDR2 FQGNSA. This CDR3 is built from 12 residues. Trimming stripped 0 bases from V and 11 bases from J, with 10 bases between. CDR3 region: CASSLARGRAFF. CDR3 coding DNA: TGTGCCAGCAGCTTAGCGAGGGGACGTGCTTTCTTT.

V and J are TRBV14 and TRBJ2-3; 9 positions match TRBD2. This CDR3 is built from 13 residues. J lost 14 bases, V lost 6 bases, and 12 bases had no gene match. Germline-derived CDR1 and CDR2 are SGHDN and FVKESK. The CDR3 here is CASRSNPGTSPYF. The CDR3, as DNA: TGTGCCAGCAGGTCTAATCCCGGGACTAGCCCGTATTTT. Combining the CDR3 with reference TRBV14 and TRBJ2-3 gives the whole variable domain EAGVTQFPSHSVIEKGQTVTLRCDPISGHDNLYWYRRVMGKEIKFLLHFVKESKQDESGMPNNRFLAERTGGTYSTLKVQPAELEDSGVYFCASRSNPGTSPYFGPGTRLTVL.

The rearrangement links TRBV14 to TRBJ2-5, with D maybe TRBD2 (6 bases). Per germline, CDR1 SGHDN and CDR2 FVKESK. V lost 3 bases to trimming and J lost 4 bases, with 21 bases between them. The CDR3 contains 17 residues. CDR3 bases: TGTGCCAGCAGCCAGGGGGTAGGCGGGAACCGCCGAGAGACCCAGTACTTC. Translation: CASSQGVGGNRRETQYF.

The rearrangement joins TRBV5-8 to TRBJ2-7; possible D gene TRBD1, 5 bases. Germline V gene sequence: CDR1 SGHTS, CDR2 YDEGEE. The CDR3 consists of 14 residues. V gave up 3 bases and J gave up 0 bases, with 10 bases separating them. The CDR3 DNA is TGTGCCAGCAGCTCCTCAGGGCTCTCCTACGAGCAGTACTTC. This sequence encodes CASSSSGLSYEQYF.

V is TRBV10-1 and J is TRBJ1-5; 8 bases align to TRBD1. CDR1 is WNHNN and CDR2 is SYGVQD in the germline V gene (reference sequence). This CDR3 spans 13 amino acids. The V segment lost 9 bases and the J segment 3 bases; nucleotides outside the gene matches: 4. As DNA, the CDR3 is TGCGCCAGTTCGGACAGGGACAATCAGCCCCAGCATTTT. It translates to CASSDRDNQPQHF.

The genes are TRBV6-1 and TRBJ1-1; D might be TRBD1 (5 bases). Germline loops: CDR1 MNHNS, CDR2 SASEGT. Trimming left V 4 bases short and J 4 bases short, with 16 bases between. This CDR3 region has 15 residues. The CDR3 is CASSVGTLRGTEAFF. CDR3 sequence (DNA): TGTGCCAGCAGTGTGGGCACTCTAAGGGGCACTGAAGCTTTCTTT.

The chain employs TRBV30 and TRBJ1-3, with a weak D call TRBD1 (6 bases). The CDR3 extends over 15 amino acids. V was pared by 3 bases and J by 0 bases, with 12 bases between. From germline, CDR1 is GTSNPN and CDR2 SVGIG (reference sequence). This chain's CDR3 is CAWRNGQHSGNTIYF. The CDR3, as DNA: TGTGCCTGGAGGAACGGACAGCACTCTGGAAACACCATATATTTT.

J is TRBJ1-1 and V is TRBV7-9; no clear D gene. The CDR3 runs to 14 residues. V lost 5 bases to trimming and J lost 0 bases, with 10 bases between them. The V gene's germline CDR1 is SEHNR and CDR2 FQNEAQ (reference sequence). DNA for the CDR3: TGTGCCAGCAGCCCGGGTTCGATGAACACTGAAGCTTTCTTT. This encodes CASSPGSMNTEAFF.

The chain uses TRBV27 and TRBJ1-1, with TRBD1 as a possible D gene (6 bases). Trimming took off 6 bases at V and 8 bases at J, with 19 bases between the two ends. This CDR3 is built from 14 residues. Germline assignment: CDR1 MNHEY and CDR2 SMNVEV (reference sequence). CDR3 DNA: TGTGCCAGCAGATTGACAGGCGTTTCCCGAGAAGCTTTCTTT. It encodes CASRLTGVSREAFF.

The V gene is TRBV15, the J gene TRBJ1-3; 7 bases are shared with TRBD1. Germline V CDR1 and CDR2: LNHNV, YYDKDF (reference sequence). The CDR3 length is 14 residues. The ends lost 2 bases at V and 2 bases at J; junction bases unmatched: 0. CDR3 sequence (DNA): TGTGCCACCAGCAGACAGGGGGCTGGAAACACCATATATTTT. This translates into CATSRQGAGNTIYF.

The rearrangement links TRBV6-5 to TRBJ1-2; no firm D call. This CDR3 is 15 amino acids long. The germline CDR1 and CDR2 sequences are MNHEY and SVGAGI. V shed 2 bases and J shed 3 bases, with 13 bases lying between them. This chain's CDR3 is CASSYHQVGDYGYTF. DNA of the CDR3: TGTGCCAGCAGTTACCACCAGGTTGGGGACTATGGCTACACCTTC.

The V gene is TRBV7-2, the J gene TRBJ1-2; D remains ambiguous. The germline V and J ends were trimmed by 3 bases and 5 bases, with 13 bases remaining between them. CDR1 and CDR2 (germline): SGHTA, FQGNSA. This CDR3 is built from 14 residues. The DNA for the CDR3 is TGTGCCAGCAGCTTGGGTGGTAACATATATGGCTACACCTTC. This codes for CASSLGGNIYGYTF.

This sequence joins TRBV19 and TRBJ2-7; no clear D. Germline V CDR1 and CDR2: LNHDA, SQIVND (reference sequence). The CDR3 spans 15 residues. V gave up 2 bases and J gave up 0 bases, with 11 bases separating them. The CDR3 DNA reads TGTGCCAGTAGTATAAGACTCGGTAGCTCCTACGAGCAGTACTTC. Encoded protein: CASSIRLGSSYEQYF.

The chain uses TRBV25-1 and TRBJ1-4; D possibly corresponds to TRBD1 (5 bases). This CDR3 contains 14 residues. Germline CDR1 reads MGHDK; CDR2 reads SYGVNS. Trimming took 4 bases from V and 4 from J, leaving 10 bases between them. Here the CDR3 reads CASSGGGSNEKLFF. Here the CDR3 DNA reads TGTGCCAGCAGTGGGGGGGGGAGTAATGAAAAACTGTTTTTT.

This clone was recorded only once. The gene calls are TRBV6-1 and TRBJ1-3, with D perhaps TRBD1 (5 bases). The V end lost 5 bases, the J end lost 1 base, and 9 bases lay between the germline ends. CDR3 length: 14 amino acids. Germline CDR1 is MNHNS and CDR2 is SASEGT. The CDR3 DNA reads TGTGCCAGCAGTATAGGGACTTCTGGAAACACCATATATTTT. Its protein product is CASSIGTSGNTIYF.

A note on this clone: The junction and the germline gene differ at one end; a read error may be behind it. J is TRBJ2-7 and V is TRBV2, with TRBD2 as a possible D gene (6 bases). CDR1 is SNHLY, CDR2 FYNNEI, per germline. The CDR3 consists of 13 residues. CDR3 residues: CASIRGAGYGQYF. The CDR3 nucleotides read TGTGCCAGCATTCGCGGGGCAGGGTACGGGCAGTACTTC.

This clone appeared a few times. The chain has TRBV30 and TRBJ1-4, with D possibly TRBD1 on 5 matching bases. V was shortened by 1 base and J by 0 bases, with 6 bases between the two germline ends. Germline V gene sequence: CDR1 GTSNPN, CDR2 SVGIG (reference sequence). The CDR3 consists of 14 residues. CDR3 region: CAWSGQTTNEKLFF. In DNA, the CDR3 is TGTGCCTGGAGTGGACAGACAACTAATGAAAAACTGTTTTTT.

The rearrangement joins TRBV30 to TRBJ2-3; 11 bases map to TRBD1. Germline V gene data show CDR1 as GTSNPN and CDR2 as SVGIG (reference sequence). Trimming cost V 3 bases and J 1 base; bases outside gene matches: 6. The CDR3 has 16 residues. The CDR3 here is CAWSAGTGGRTDTQYF. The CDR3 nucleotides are TGTGCCTGGAGCGCTGGGACAGGGGGACGCACAGATACGCAGTATTTT.

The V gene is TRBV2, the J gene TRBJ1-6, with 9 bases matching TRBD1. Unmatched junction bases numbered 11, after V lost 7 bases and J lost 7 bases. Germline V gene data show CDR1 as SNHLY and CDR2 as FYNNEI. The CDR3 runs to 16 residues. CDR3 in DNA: TGTGCCAGCACCGTAGTTGGACAGGGGAAGAATTCACCCCTCCACTTT. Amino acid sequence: CASTVVGQGKNSPLHF.

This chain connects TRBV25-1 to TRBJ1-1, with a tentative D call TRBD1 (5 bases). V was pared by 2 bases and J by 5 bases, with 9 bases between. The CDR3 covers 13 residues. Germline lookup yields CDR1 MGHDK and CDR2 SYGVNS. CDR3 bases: TGTGCCAGCAGTGAAGGGGGTCGGACTGAAGCTTTCTTT. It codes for CASSEGGRTEAFF.

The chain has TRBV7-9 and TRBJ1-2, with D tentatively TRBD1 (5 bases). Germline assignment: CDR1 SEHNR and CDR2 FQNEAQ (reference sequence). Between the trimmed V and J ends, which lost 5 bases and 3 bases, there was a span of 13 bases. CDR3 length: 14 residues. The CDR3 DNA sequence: TGTGCCAGCAGCGCGCAGGGTATTCACTATGGCTACACCTTC. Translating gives CASSAQGIHYGYTF. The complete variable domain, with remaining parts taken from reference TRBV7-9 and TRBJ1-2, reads DTGVSQNPRHKITKRGQNVTFRCDPISEHNRLYWYRQTLGQGPEFLTYFQNEAQLEKSRLLSDRFSAERPKGSFSTLEIQRTEQGDSAMYLCASSAQGIHYGYTFGSGTRLTVV.